The rows below give T cell receptor beta chains drawn from one sample of a study of blood T cell repertoires in COVID-19. Sequenced by immunoSEQ multiplex PCR; TCRdb stores in-frame clones only, minus some. The sample comprises over 85,000 clones, around 85% of which are singletons, and 9.5% to 15% rests with the top ten. The specimen sequenced was peripheral blood. The receptors derive from a human donor in a cohort sampled during active COVID-19. Both conserved end residues are part of each CDR3. The D gene is left open where the match is weak. Where a row states a size, it is once, few, many or the class of an expanded clone; other rows omit it.

clone size	V gene	J gene	D gene	CDR3 DNA	CDR3 protein
-	TRBV9	TRBJ2-2	-	TGTGCCAGCAGGTCTTCCGGGGAGCTGTTTTTT	CASRSSGELFF
-	TRBV5-1	TRBJ2-7	-	TGCGCCAGCAGCTTGGTGTTGGCAGGTTACTCCTACGAGCAGTACTTC	CASSLVLAGYSYEQYF
-	TRBV27	TRBJ2-1	-	TGTGCCAGCCAGTCCGCCGGTGGAGACTACAATGAGCAGTTCTTC	CASQSAGGDYNEQFF
-	TRBV7-9	TRBJ2-6	-	TGTGCCAGCAGCTACTTTCGGGTTCTAAGCTCTGGGGCCAACGTCCTGACTTTC	CASSYFRVLSSGANVLTF
-	TRBV5-1	TRBJ1-1	-	TGCGCCAGCAGCTTGGACAGGGCGAGTACTGAAGCTTTCTTT	CASSLDRASTEAFF
-	TRBV30	TRBJ1-3	-	TGTGCCTGGAGTCCGATACAGGGAAACACCATATATTTT	CAWSPIQGNTIYF
-	TRBV5-1	TRBJ1-6	TRBD1	TGCGCCAGCAGCTTGGGGACAGGGAGCTCCTATAATTCACCCCTCCACTTT	CASSLGTGSSYNSPLHF
-	TRBV9	TRBJ2-5	-	TGTGCCAGCAGCGTAGCTTGGGGGCGGCAGGAGACCCAGTACTTC	CASSVAWGRQETQYF
-	TRBV6-2/TRBV6-3	TRBJ2-7	TRBD1	TGTGCCAGCAGTTCTCCGGGACAGGGGGACCACGAGCAGTACTTC	CASSSPGQGDHEQYF
-	TRBV12-3/TRBV12-4	TRBJ2-2	-	TGTGCCAGCAGTTTAGACAGCGGGGAGCTGTTTTTT	CASSLDSGELFF
-	TRBV3-1/TRBV3-2	TRBJ1-1	-	TGTGCCAGCAGCCAGGGGGCAGTGGGAGTTGAAGCTTTCTTT	CASSQGAVGVEAFF
-	TRBV9	TRBJ2-1	-	TGTGCCAGCAGCACCCCTAGGGGGACGGGCTACAATGAGCAGTTCTTC	CASSTPRGTGYNEQFF
-	TRBV7-9	TRBJ1-2	-	TGTGCCAGCAGCTCAGTCGACAGGAACTCTGGCTACACCTTC	CASSSVDRNSGYTF
-	TRBV6-5	TRBJ2-7	-	TGTGCCAGCAGTTATCCCCTAGAAAGTCCGGACGAGCAGTACTTC	CASSYPLESPDEQYF
-	TRBV2	TRBJ1-2	-	TGTGCCAGCAGATTGGGAGGGGGTAATGGCTACACCTTC	CASRLGGGNGYTF
-	TRBV3-1/TRBV3-2	TRBJ1-1	-	TGTGCCAGCAGCCAAGATAACTTCCTAAACACTGAAGCTTTCTTT	CASSQDNFLNTEAFF
-	TRBV20-1	TRBJ2-4	TRBD2	TGCAGTGCTAGTGGGCTAGCGGGAACCAAAAACATTCAGTACTTC	CSASGLAGTKNIQYF
-	TRBV11-2	TRBJ2-3	-	TGTGCCAGCAGCTTAGTTGCGAGCACAGATACGCAGTATTTT	CASSLVASTDTQYF
-	TRBV19	TRBJ1-1	TRBD1	TGTGCCAGCTCAACAGGGACAGGGGGTAACACTGAAGCTTTCTTT	CASSTGTGGNTEAFF
-	TRBV7-2	TRBJ2-2	-	TGTGCCAGCAGCCGCCGCGGAGGGAAGAACACCGGGGAGCTGTTTTTT	CASSRRGGKNTGELFF
-	TRBV18	TRBJ1-4	-	TGTGCCAGCTCACTAACGGGAATAGCAACTAATGAAAAACTGTTTTTT	CASSLTGIATNEKLFF
-	TRBV18	TRBJ1-2	-	TGTGCCAGCTCACTGAACGGACAGCCAACATTAAACTATGGCTACACCTTC	CASSLNGQPTLNYGYTF
-	TRBV24-1	TRBJ2-7	-	TGTGCCACCAGTGTTCAGGAGGGGGGGGCCTCCTACGAGCAGTACTTC	CATSVQEGGASYEQYF
-	TRBV23-1	TRBJ1-2	-	TGCGCCAGCACTCAATCGTCCCTACCCTCCCCTGCTGGTGGCTATGGCTACACCTTC	CASTQSSLPSPAGGYGYTF
-	TRBV5-1	TRBJ2-7	TRBD1	TGCGCCAGCAGCTTGAGACAGGGTTACGAGCAGTACTTC	CASSLRQGYEQYF
-	TRBV5-1	TRBJ2-3	TRBD1	TGCGCCAGCAGCCGGGACAGTAGCACAGATACGCAGTATTTT	CASSRDSSTDTQYF
-	TRBV7-3	TRBJ2-1	TRBD2	TGTGCCAGCAGCATAGGGACTAGCGGGACCGGTGAGCAGTTCTTC	CASSIGTSGTGEQFF
-	TRBV3-1/TRBV3-2	TRBJ2-6	TRBD2	TGTGCCAGCACTCGGGGGGGTTCTGGGGCCAACGTCCTGACTTTC	CASTRGGSGANVLTF
-	TRBV19	TRBJ2-4	TRBD2	TGTGCCAGTAGGAAGGTCAGCGGGGGGCCAGCCAAAAACATTCAGTACTTC	CASRKVSGGPAKNIQYF
-	TRBV7-9	TRBJ2-1	TRBD2	TGTGCCAGCAGCCCCCCGGGGGGACGAAATGAGCAGTTCTTC	CASSPPGGRNEQFF
-	TRBV9	TRBJ2-2	-	TGTGCCAGCGGGGGCAACGCCGGGGAGCTGTTTTTT	CASGGNAGELFF
-	TRBV5-4	TRBJ2-1	TRBD1	TGTGCCAGCGGCTTAGACAGGGGAGAGCAGTTCTTC	CASGLDRGEQFF
-	TRBV6-2/TRBV6-3	TRBJ1-2	TRBD1	TGTGCCAGCAGTTTCACTTTGAGGGGGCATGGCTACACCTTC	CASSFTLRGHGYTF
-	TRBV5-6	TRBJ2-5	TRBD2	TGTGCCAGCAGCTTGTTAGCGGGGGGGCGAGAGACCCAGTACTTC	CASSLLAGGRETQYF
-	TRBV20-1	TRBJ2-1	-	TGCAGTGCCCACTCCTTTTATGAGCAGTTCTTC	CSAHSFYEQFF
once	TRBV29-1	TRBJ2-7	-	TGCAGCGTTCCTCAGGGGTACGAGCAGTACTTC	CSVPQGYEQYF
once	TRBV25-1	TRBJ2-1	TRBD1	TGTGCCAGCAGTCCCCGGGACAGGTACAATGAGCAGTTCTTC	CASSPRDRYNEQFF
-	TRBV30	TRBJ1-6	TRBD1	TGTGCCTGGAGTGAACGGGGATGGGACAGGTATAATTCACCCCTCCACTTT	CAWSERGWDRYNSPLHF
-	TRBV4-3	TRBJ2-7	TRBD1	TGCGCCAGCAGCCTCGGACAGGGGAAAAACTACGAGCAGTACTTC	CASSLGQGKNYEQYF
-	TRBV27	TRBJ1-2	-	TGTGCCAGCAGTTTCGGAGGGGGAGGGGGGGGCTACACCTTC	CASSFGGGGGGYTF
-	TRBV7-9	TRBJ1-5	-	TGTGCCAGCAGCTTCCTAGACGGACTAGCGCATTTT	CASSFLDGLAHF
-	TRBV27	TRBJ1-3	TRBD1	TGTGCCAGCAGGGGACAGGGGGCTTCTGGAAACACCATATATTTT	CASRGQGASGNTIYF
-	TRBV7-2	TRBJ2-7	TRBD2	TGTGCCAGCAGCAGAGGACTAGCGGGAGGCGAGCAGTACTTC	CASSRGLAGGEQYF
-	TRBV19	TRBJ1-1	-	TGTGCCAGTAGTCCCGGACTGCGCGGAGCTTTCTTT	CASSPGLRGAFF
-	TRBV6-6	TRBJ2-1	-	TGTGCCAGCAGTTACGGCGGAAGCTCCTACAATGAGCAGTTCTTC	CASSYGGSSYNEQFF
-	TRBV2	TRBJ1-5	-	TGTGCCAGCAGTGAAGAGTTTGGGGGAGGCAGTCAGCCCCAGCATTTT	CASSEEFGGGSQPQHF
-	TRBV2	TRBJ2-3	-	TGTGCCAGCAGTGTGCCTAGTTCCGCAGATACGCAGTATTTT	CASSVPSSADTQYF
-	TRBV10-3	TRBJ2-2	-	TGTGCCTCCTTTTTCTCTCCGAACACCGGGGAGCTGTTTTTT	CASFFSPNTGELFF